This T cell receptor beta chain comes out of a study of radiotherapy plus CTLA-4 blockade in lung cancer. The CDR3 is made up of 14 amino acids. Trimming pared 3 bases from V and 6 bases from J, leaving 14 bases between. Germline V gives CDR1 MNHEY, CDR2 SMNVEV (reference sequence). Profiling relied on immunoSEQ multiplex PCR, and the TCRdb table lists in-frame clones only, not all of them. The sample shows under 95,000 clones, about 80% of them seen only once. The sample here was peripheral blood, taken from a patient treated with radiotherapy plus ipilimumab. This sequence was found in a human donor with non-small cell lung cancer who had stable disease on radiotherapy plus ipilimumab. V and J are TRBV27 and TRBJ1-2; D is uncertain. The CDR3 reads CASSFGLKANGYTF. CDR3 nucleotide sequence: TGTGCCAGCAGTTTCGGGTTGAAGGCCAATGGCTACACCTTC.